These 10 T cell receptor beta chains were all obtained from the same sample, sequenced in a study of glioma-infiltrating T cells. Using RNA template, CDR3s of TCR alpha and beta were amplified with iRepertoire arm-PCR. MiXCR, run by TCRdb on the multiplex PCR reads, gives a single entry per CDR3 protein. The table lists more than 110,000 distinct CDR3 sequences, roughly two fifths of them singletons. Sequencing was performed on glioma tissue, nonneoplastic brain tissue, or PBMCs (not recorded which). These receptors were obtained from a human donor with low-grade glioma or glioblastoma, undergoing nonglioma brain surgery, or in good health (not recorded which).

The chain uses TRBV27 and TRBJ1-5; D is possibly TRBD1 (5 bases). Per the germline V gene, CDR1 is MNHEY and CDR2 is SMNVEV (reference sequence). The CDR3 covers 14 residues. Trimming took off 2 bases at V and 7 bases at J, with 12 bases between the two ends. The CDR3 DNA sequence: TGTGCCAGCAGTTTACGAGGGGCTTACCAGCCCCAGCATTTT. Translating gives CASSLRGAYQPQHF.

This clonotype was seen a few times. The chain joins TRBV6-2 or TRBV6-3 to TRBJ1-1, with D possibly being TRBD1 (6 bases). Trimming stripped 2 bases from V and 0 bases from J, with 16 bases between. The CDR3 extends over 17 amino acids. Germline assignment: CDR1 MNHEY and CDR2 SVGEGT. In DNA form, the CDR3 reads TGTGCCAGCAGTTACCCCCTTGGGGGCGCGATGAACACTGAAGCTTTCTTT. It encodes CASSYPLGGAMNTEAFF.

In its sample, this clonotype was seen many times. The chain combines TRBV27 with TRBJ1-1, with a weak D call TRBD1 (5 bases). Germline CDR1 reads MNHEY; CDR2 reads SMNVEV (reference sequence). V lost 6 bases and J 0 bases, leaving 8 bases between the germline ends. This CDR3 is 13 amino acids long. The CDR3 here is CASSTGLNTEAFF. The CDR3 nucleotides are TGTGCCAGCAGCACAGGCCTGAACACTGAAGCTTTCTTT.

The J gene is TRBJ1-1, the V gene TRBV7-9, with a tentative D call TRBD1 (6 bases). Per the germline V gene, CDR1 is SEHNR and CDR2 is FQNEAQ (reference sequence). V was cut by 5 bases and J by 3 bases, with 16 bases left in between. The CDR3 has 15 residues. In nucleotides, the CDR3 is TGTGCCAGCAGCCGCCCACAGGGTTATGACACTGAAGCTTTCTTT. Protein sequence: CASSRPQGYDTEAFF.

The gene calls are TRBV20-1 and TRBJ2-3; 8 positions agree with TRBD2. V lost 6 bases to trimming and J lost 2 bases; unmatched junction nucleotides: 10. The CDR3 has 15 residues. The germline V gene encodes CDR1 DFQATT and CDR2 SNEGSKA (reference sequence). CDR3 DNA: TGCAGTGCGCCTCGTAGCGGGGCCATCACAGATACGCAGTATTTT. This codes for CSAPRSGAITDTQYF.

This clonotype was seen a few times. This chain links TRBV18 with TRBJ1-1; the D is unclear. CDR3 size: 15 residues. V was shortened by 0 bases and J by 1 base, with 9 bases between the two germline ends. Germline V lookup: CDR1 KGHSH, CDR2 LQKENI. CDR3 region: CASSPPIGGNTEAFF. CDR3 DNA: TGTGCCAGCTCACCACCAATAGGAGGGAACACTGAAGCTTTCTTT.

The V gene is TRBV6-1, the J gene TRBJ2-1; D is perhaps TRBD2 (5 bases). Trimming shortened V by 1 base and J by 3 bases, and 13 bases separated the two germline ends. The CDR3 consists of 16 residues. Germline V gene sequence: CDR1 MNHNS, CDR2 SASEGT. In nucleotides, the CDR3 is TGTGCCAGCAGTGAAGAGATTAGCGAGTACTACAATGAGCAGTTCTTC. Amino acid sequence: CASSEEISEYYNEQFF.

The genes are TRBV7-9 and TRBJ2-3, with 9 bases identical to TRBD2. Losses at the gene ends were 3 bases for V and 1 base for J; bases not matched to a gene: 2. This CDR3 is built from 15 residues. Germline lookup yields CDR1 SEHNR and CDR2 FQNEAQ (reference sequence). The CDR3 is CASSFSSGGTDTQYF. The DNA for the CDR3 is TGTGCCAGCAGCTTCTCTAGCGGGGGCACAGATACGCAGTATTTT.

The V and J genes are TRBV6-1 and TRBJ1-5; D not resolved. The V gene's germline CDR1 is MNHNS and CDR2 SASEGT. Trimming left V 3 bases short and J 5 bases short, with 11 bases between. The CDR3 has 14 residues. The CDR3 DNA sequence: TGTGCCAGCAGTGATCCTCGTACGGATCAGCCCCAGCATTTT. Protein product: CASSDPRTDQPQHF.

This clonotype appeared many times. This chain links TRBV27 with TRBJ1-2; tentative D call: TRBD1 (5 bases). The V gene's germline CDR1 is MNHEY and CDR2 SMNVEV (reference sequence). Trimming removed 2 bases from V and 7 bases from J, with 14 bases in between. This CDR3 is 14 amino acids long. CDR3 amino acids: CASSLGGGARGYTF. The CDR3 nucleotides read TGTGCCAGCAGTTTAGGAGGCGGGGCCCGTGGCTACACCTTC.